The source of this TCR beta chain is a study of T cell responses to AZD1222 COVID-19 vaccine. Notes on the study in general: The reported proportion of spike-specific TCRs targeting unmutated variant regions was nearly half. The study found Spike-specific TCR breadth and depth rose after two AZD1222 doses.

Turning to this clone: What it recognizes is unknown.

Repertoires were generated with immunoSEQ multiplex PCR, while TCRdb's copy carries only in-frame clones and drops some. The table shows 100,000 to 150,000 clones, with 80% to 90% occurring only once. This material consisted of peripheral blood, taken on day 0 of AZD1222 vaccination. This TCR derives from an adult in good health.

The CDR3 DNA reads as TGTGCCAGCAGCCTAAGGACAGGGAGCCTTCAAGAGACCCAGTACTTC. This gives the protein CASSLRTGSLQETQYF. The rearrangement joins TRBV7-2 to TRBJ2-5, with 8 bases fitting TRBD1. The CDR3 is made up of 16 amino acids. V trimming: 5 bases; J trimming: 2 bases; junction bases outside the gene matches: 10. The V gene's germline CDR1 is SGHTA and CDR2 FQGNSA.